Presented here are 15 T cell receptor beta chains from one specimen sequenced in a study of T cells in Graves' hyperthyroidism and ophthalmopathy. Amplification of TCR beta CDR3 regions was performed using RNA transcripts as template. Carried out on the TCR CDR3, a first-round RT-PCR used the HTBI primer set. TCRdb recomputed calls from the multiplex PCR reads with MiXCR, one row per CDR3 protein. This sample has roughly 170,000 distinct CDR3 sequences, with roughly 9.4% found just once. The sample was blood. All receptors come from a woman younger than 30 with Graves' hyperthyroidism that later progressed to Graves' ophthalmopathy.

This clonotype was counted at least ten times. The gene calls are TRBV6-1 and TRBJ2-7; 13 bases fit TRBD2. The junction had 3 bases not matched to a gene; V was cut back by 4 bases and J by 6 bases. The CDR3 length is 14 residues. Germline CDR1 MNHNS, CDR2 SASEGT. The CDR3 DNA reads TGTGCCAGCAGTGGGACTAGCGGGAGCTCCGAGCAGTACTTC. Encoded protein: CASSGTSGSSEQYF.

This clonotype has ten or more counts. This chain connects TRBV27 to TRBJ1-1; tentative D call: TRBD1 (5 bases). Trimming removed 5 bases at V and 4 bases at J, with 11 bases between. CDR1 is MNHEY, CDR2 SMNVEV, per germline (reference sequence). The CDR3 runs to 13 residues. CDR3 nucleotide sequence: TGTGCCAGCAGTGATACCGGGGCCACTGAAGCTTTCTTT. This sequence encodes CASSDTGATEAFF.

As for this clonotype: Given a much more abundant clone one base away, this may be a read error. In DNA form, the CDR3 reads TGTGCCAGCCCACCCAAAGGGGACACTGAAGCTTTCTTT. It specifies CASPPKGDTEAFF. The rearrangement uses TRBV18 and TRBJ1-1; a possible D gene is TRBD1 (5 bases). The CDR3 is 13 amino acids. In germline, CDR1 is KGHSH, CDR2 LQKENI.

This clonotype was recorded many times. The chain combines TRBV12-3 or TRBV12-4 with TRBJ2-3; 11 nucleotides agree with TRBD2. Trimming took 1 base from V and 0 from J; bases not matched to a gene: 3. This CDR3 comprises 17 residues. This CDR3 is CASSLDRTSGSTDTQYF. In nucleotides, the CDR3 is TGTGCCAGCAGTTTAGATCGGACTAGCGGGAGCACAGATACGCAGTATTTT.

This clonotype was seen at least ten times. This chain connects TRBV7-2 to TRBJ1-2; D gene ambiguous. V lost 4 bases and J 4 bases, leaving 10 bases between the germline ends. This CDR3 spans 13 amino acids. Germline V gives CDR1 SGHTA, CDR2 FQGNSA. The CDR3 loop is CASSSGLAYGYTF. The CDR3 bases are TGTGCCAGCAGCTCCGGATTAGCCTATGGCTACACCTTC.

In its sample, this clonotype was seen many times. V and J are TRBV7-9 and TRBJ1-2; possibly TRBD1 for D (5 bases). The germline CDR1 and CDR2 sequences are SEHNR and FQNEAQ (reference sequence). V was clipped by 5 bases and J by 4 bases, with 14 bases between them. The CDR3 runs 14 residues. The CDR3 loop is CASSTRGNSYGYTF. CDR3 DNA: TGTGCCAGCAGCACCCGGGGGAACAGCTATGGCTACACCTTC.

The chain combines TRBV20-1 with TRBJ2-7, with D perhaps TRBD1 or TRBD2 (5 bases each). Germline values: CDR1 DFQATT, CDR2 SNEGSKA (reference sequence). Trimming took 4 bases from V and 5 from J, leaving 18 bases between them. This CDR3 has 14 amino acids. CDR3 region: CSAIPQDGADEQYF. CDR3 coding DNA: TGCAGTGCTATTCCCCAGGACGGGGCGGACGAGCAGTACTTC.

The J gene is TRBJ1-2, the V gene TRBV19, with D tentatively TRBD1 (5 bases). Trimming stripped 5 bases from V and 4 bases from J, with 17 bases between. The CDR3 runs to 15 residues. Germline V gene sequence: CDR1 LNHDA, CDR2 SQIVND (reference sequence). The CDR3 DNA is TGTGCCAGTAGTCCCCCTTGGGGGATTAGCTATGGCTACACCTTC. Encoded protein: CASSPPWGISYGYTF.

The chain recombines TRBV19 with TRBJ2-1; 7 bases line up with TRBD2. Germline V gives CDR1 LNHDA, CDR2 SQIVND (reference sequence). This CDR3 comprises 16 residues. J gave up 0 bases and V 7 bases, and 9 bases lay outside the gene matches. The CDR3 spells CASNFRAGSSYNEQFF. CDR3 nucleotides: TGTGCCAGTAATTTCAGAGCGGGGAGCTCCTACAATGAGCAGTTCTTC. Together with reference TRBV19 and TRBJ2-1, the CDR3 gives the full variable domain: DGGITQSPKYLFRKEGQNVTLSCEQNLNHDAMYWYRQDPGQGLRLIYYSQIVNDFQKGDIAEGYSVSREKKESFPLTVTSAQKNPTAFYLCASNFRAGSSYNEQFFGPGTRLTVL.

The chain carries TRBV5-1 and TRBJ1-5; D is unclear. The CDR3 totals 15 residues. The germline V gene encodes CDR1 SGHRS and CDR2 YFSETQ. The V end was cut by 3 bases, the J end by 0 bases, with 10 bases between. The DNA for the CDR3 is TGCGCCAGCAGCTGGGCGGCCGGTAGCAATCAGCCCCAGCATTTT. This gives the protein CASSWAAGSNQPQHF.

The table lists this clonotype with many counts. CDR3 protein: CASSRWTGGNNQPQHF. DNA for the CDR3: TGTGCCAGTAGTCGCTGGACAGGGGGCAACAATCAGCCCCAGCATTTT. The gene calls are TRBV19 and TRBJ1-5, with TRBD1 matching 11 bases. Germline CDR1 is LNHDA and CDR2 is SQIVND (reference sequence). The CDR3 has 16 amino acids. Unmatched junction bases numbered 6, after V lost 5 bases and J lost 3 bases.

The chain is built from TRBV20-1 and TRBJ1-6, with D hard to call. The CDR3 is 13 residues long. Germline V gives CDR1 DFQATT, CDR2 SNEGSKA (reference sequence). The ends were cut back, 2 bases at V and 7 bases at J, with 9 bases in the middle. CDR3 DNA sequence: TGCAGTGCTAGATTCGGGCAAAATTCACCCCTCCACTTT. Amino acids: CSARFGQNSPLHF.

This clonotype was detected a few times. The rearrangement uses TRBV6-6 and TRBJ2-7; tentatively, D is TRBD1 (5 bases). Trimming removed 2 bases from V and 3 bases from J, with 14 bases in between. CDR1 MNHNY and CDR2 SVGAGI come from the germline V gene (reference sequence). The CDR3 has 15 amino acids. The CDR3 region has the DNA TGTGCCAGCAGTTACCCCGGGCAGGGTGGCTACGAGCAGTACTTC. Translated: CASSYPGQGGYEQYF.

This clonotype appeared a few times. V and J are TRBV19 and TRBJ2-1; D call uncertain. The V end was cut by 0 bases, the J end by 9 bases, with 12 bases between. CDR3 length equals 14 residues. Germline CDR1 reads LNHDA; CDR2 reads SQIVND (reference sequence). CDR3 in amino acids: CASSIDPIPTEQFF. In DNA form, the CDR3 reads TGTGCCAGTAGTATAGATCCTATCCCCACTGAGCAGTTCTTC.

This clonotype has at least ten counts. This sequence joins TRBV5-8 and TRBJ2-7; tentative D call: TRBD1 (5 bases). The CDR3 spans 16 residues. Between the trimmed V and J ends, which lost 2 bases and 3 bases, there was a span of 18 bases. Germline V lookup: CDR1 SGHTS, CDR2 YDEGEE. The CDR3 protein is CASSLHLQVRHYEQYF. The CDR3 DNA sequence: TGTGCCAGCAGCTTACACTTACAGGTCCGCCACTACGAGCAGTACTTC.